Listed below are T cell receptor beta chains from one sample, sequenced in a study of T-cell memory formation after mild COVID-19. MiXCR, applied by TCRdb to the 5' RACE reads, yields one record per CDR3 protein. Among around 340,000 distinct CDR3 sequences, 15% were seen once, and the ten largest hold around 20%. Sequenced sample: PBMCs or a T cell subset sorted from them (not recorded which). All receptors derive from a man between 18 and 35 years old who had mild COVID-19 (a few samples of this study predate the infection). Cell type and time point are not known. CDR3s include the opening cysteine and the closing phenylalanine or tryptophan. The D gene is left open where the match is weak. Only part of the rows carry a size: once, few, many, or a class if the clone is expanded.

CDR3 length	J gene	clone size	D gene	V gene	CDR3 protein	CDR3 DNA
15	TRBJ2-3	many	-	TRBV6-4	CASSARVEPTDTQYF	TGTGCCAGCAGTGCCCGAGTGGAGCCCACAGATACGCAGTATTTT
13	TRBJ1-2	-	TRBD1	TRBV5-5	CASRDTGAYGYTF	TGTGCCAGCAGGGATACAGGGGCCTATGGCTACACCTTC
12	TRBJ1-1	-	TRBD1	TRBV29-1	CSVTQGNPEAFF	TGCAGCGTTACACAGGGGAACCCTGAAGCTTTCTTT
11	TRBJ2-7	-	-	TRBV29-1	CSVFKSYEQYF	TGCAGCGTTTTTAAGTCCTACGAGCAGTACTTC
14	TRBJ2-7	-	-	TRBV5-6	CASRGTGTTIEQYF	TGTGCCAGCAGGGGGACTGGGACGACAATCGAGCAGTACTTC
14	TRBJ2-5	many	TRBD2	TRBV5-1	CASSPRGGRETQYF	TGCGCCAGCTCCCCCCGGGGGGGCCGCGAGACCCAGTACTTC
13	TRBJ1-1	-	-	TRBV20-1	CSARQGGVTEAFF	TGCAGTGCTAGACAGGGTGGGGTCACTGAAGCTTTCTTT
17	TRBJ2-1	few	-	TRBV6-6	CASSYGYSGYGYNEQFF	TGTGCCAGCAGTTACGGGTATTCGGGATACGGGTACAATGAGCAGTTCTTC
16	TRBJ2-1	-	TRBD1	TRBV5-1	CASSHEDRDAYNEQFF	TGCGCCAGCAGCCACGAGGACAGGGACGCCTACAATGAGCAGTTCTTC
14	TRBJ1-5	-	-	TRBV20-1	CSALGTANNQPQHF	TGCAGTGCCCTAGGGACGGCGAACAATCAGCCCCAGCATTTT
14	TRBJ2-3	-	-	TRBV13	CASSLTQFTDTQYF	TGTGCCAGCAGCTTAACACAGTTTACAGATACGCAGTATTTT
19	TRBJ1-1	few	-	TRBV7-2	CASSWGPRESSGANTEAFF	TGTGCCAGCAGCTGGGGCCCCAGGGAAAGTTCCGGGGCGAACACTGAAGCTTTCTTT
14	TRBJ1-5	-	-	TRBV5-4	CASSRMGSNQPQHF	TGTGCCAGCAGCCGTATGGGTAGCAATCAGCCCCAGCATTTT
15	TRBJ2-2	-	-	TRBV9	CASSLQGRDTGELFF	TGTGCCAGCAGCTTACAGGGTAGGGACACCGGGGAGCTGTTTTTT